Each of the 25 T cell receptor beta chains below was sequenced from the same sample in a study of blood T cell repertoires in COVID-19 (dated by TCRdb to about 2020). The method behind the library was the immunoSEQ multiplex PCR assay. Drawn from immuneACCESS, this table holds only the in-frame rearrangements with V and J called that TCRdb kept. Clones are partly lost; checked studies trace under half to an unresolved V gene and leave the rest unexplained. A total of about 67,000 clones appear in this sample, around 88% of them only once. In total, the top ten clones hold roughly 19% of the sample. The sequenced sample consisted of peripheral blood. Receptor source: a woman aged 80 or over with acute or convalescent COVID-19.

This clone appeared once. V is TRBV28 and J is TRBJ1-2; a weak D match, TRBD1 (6 bases). The CDR3 consists of 14 residues. V was clipped by 3 bases and J by 2 bases, with 10 bases between them. Per germline, CDR1 MDHEN and CDR2 SYDVKM. The CDR3 loop is CASSFGGANYGYTF. The CDR3 region has the DNA TGTGCCAGCAGTTTTGGGGGCGCCAACTATGGCTACACCTTC.

This chain connects TRBV2 to TRBJ1-5; 7 positions match TRBD1. V trimming: 7 bases; J trimming: 2 bases; junction bases outside the gene matches: 14. Germline V gene lookup returns CDR1 SNHLY and CDR2 FYNNEI. The CDR3 is 17 amino acids. The CDR3 region has the DNA TGTGCCAGCAACACCAGGACAGGAGGCTCGGGCAATCAGCCCCAGCATTTT. Its translation is CASNTRTGGSGNQPQHF.

J is TRBJ2-2 and V is TRBV12-2; no check of the table's D call, TRBD2, against the DNA was made. TRBV12-2 is recorded as a pseudogene. The CDR3 has 20 residues. The CDR3, as DNA: TGTGCAAGTCGCTTAGTCCAGCGGGAGGGCCAAAATCCATTTCATGGGGAGCTGTTTTTT. Its translation is CASRLVQREGQNPFHGELFF.

This chain connects TRBV28 to TRBJ1-2; weak D call: TRBD1 (6 bases). Germline V gene data show CDR1 as MDHEN and CDR2 as SYDVKM. The CDR3 loop spans 11 amino acids. The CDR3 loop reads CATGTNYGYTF. For the CDR3, the DNA is TGTGCTACCGGGACAAACTATGGCTACACCTTC.

The chain has TRBV6-2 or TRBV6-3 and TRBJ2-7; D is ambiguous. This CDR3 has 18 amino acids. The germline CDR1 and CDR2 sequences are MNHEY and SVGEGT. V gave up 6 bases and J gave up 4 bases, with 28 bases separating them. The chain's CDR3 is CASSSKDRAPFRDYEQYF. Here the CDR3 DNA reads TGTGCCAGCAGCAGTAAAGATCGAGCCCCCTTTCGAGATTACGAGCAGTACTTC.

This clone was observed a single time. CDR3 DNA sequence: TGTGCCAGCAGTTCTCGGACACCCAAAAGCACAGATACGCAGTATTTT. This gives the protein CASSSRTPKSTDTQYF. The chain carries TRBV28 and TRBJ2-3; the D gene is possibly TRBD1 (5 bases). Germline V gene lookup returns CDR1 MDHEN and CDR2 SYDVKM. CDR3 length: 16 residues. V was clipped by 4 bases and J by 0 bases, with 14 bases between them. Variable domain in full (rest from reference TRBV28 and TRBJ2-3): DVKVTQSSRYLVKRTGEKVFLECVQDMDHENMFWYRQDPGLGLRLIYFSYDVKMKEKGDIPEGYSVSREKKERFSLILESASTNQTSMYLCASSSRTPKSTDTQYFGPGTRLTVL.

The gene calls are TRBV5-1 and TRBJ2-1; D is undetermined. Per germline, CDR1 SGHRS and CDR2 YFSETQ. The CDR3 is made up of 14 amino acids. Trimming shortened V by 0 bases and J by 6 bases, and 10 bases separated the two germline ends. The CDR3, as DNA: TGCGCCAGCAGCTTGGGGCAGGCTTTCAATGAGCAGTTCTTC. It specifies CASSLGQAFNEQFF.

This clone showed up just once. This chain uses TRBV6-5 with TRBJ1-5; weak D call: TRBD1 (5 bases). The CDR3 is 13 amino acids. Germline loops: CDR1 MNHEY, CDR2 SVGAGI. V lost 6 bases, J lost 2 bases, and 8 bases lay in between. For the CDR3, the DNA is TGTGCCAGCAGGAGCAGGGGCAATCAGCCCCAGCATTTT. Its translation: CASRSRGNQPQHF.

The V call is TRBV10-3, the J call TRBJ1-4; 7 nucleotides line up with TRBD1. CDR3 length equals 15 residues. The germline gives CDR1 ENHRY, CDR2 SYGVKD. The trim removed 0 bases at V and 5 bases at J, leaving 3 bases unmatched. The CDR3: CAISESGGQNEKLFF. The CDR3 DNA follows: TGTGCCATCAGTGAGTCAGGGGGCCAGAATGAAAAACTGTTTTTT.

The CDR3 DNA reads TGTGCCAGCAGCCAAGATCTTGGGGGGGCTGGTACGCAGTATTTT. Its protein is CASSQDLGGAGTQYF. This rearrangement joins TRBV14 to TRBJ2-3; a possible D gene is TRBD2 (7 bases). The germline gives CDR1 SGHDN, CDR2 FVKESK. The V and J ends lost 0 bases and 8 bases respectively, with 15 bases between them. CDR3 size: 15 residues.

The J gene is TRBJ2-7, the V gene TRBV29-1; 9 bases align to TRBD1. The CDR3 covers 13 residues. Germline V gene sequence: CDR1 SQVTM, CDR2 ANQGSEA. With 3 bases clipped from V and 6 bases from J, the junction kept 6 bases outside the gene matches. CDR3 region: CSVDRDRAGEQYF. DNA for the CDR3: TGCAGCGTTGATCGGGACAGGGCGGGCGAGCAGTACTTC.

The chain uses TRBV2 and TRBJ2-2; tentative D call: TRBD2 (6 bases). Germline loops: CDR1 SNHLY, CDR2 FYNNEI. This CDR3 is built from 15 residues. The V gene lost 7 bases and the J gene lost 3 bases, with 15 bases spanning the gap. CDR3 nucleotide sequence: TGTGCCAGCACCCGGGGGAAACAGGACACCGGGGAGCTGTTTTTT. It encodes CASTRGKQDTGELFF.

The chain combines TRBV7-3 with TRBJ2-1; maybe TRBD2 (7 bases). Germline V lookup: CDR1 SGHTA, CDR2 FQGTGA. Trimming cost V 5 bases and J 0 bases, with 17 bases left between them. The CDR3 covers 17 residues. The CDR3: CASSPAGGPSSYNEQFF. The DNA for the CDR3 is TGTGCCAGCAGCCCCGCCGGGGGGCCCAGCTCCTACAATGAGCAGTTCTTC.

The chain employs TRBV30 and TRBJ2-3, with 11 bases lining up with TRBD2. CDR1 and CDR2 from the germline V gene are GTSNPN and SVGIG (reference sequence). V gave up 1 base and J gave up 5 bases; unmatched junction bases: 5. The CDR3 consists of 15 residues. For the CDR3, the DNA is TGTGCCTGGAGTGGGGTGGGACTAGCGGAAGATACGCAGTATTTT. It specifies CAWSGVGLAEDTQYF.

The chain joins TRBV29-1 to TRBJ2-3, with unresolved D. The length of the CDR3 is 12 residues. Germline V gene lookup returns CDR1 SQVTM and CDR2 ANQGSEA. Between the trimmed V and J ends, which lost 4 bases and 0 bases, there was a span of 5 bases. In DNA, the CDR3 is TGCAGCGTTGGACAAAGCACAGATACGCAGTATTTT. It specifies CSVGQSTDTQYF.

The chain carries TRBV9 and TRBJ1-2; 7 bases align to TRBD1. The germline gives CDR1 SGDLS, CDR2 YYNGEE. J lost 7 bases, V lost 0 bases, and 6 bases had no gene match. The CDR3 has 14 residues. The CDR3 sequence: CASSVGGGGSGYTF. As DNA, the CDR3 is TGTGCCAGCAGCGTAGGCGGAGGGGGCAGTGGCTACACCTTC.

V gene TRBV11-1 combines with J gene TRBJ2-3, with TRBD2 matching over 7 bases. The CDR3 covers 15 residues. V shed 1 base and J 1 base; nucleotides not matched to a gene: 2. Germline V gives CDR1 SGHAT, CDR2 FQDESV (reference sequence). CDR3 DNA sequence: TGTGCCAGCAGCTTAGACACTAGCGGCACAGATACGCAGTATTTT. Translation gives CASSLDTSGTDTQYF.

This chain connects TRBV7-2 to TRBJ2-3; 13 bases agree with TRBD2. With V trimmed by 6 bases and J by 4 bases, 10 bases remained unmatched. Germline V gene lookup returns CDR1 SGHTA and CDR2 FQGNSA. The CDR3 runs to 17 residues. In nucleotides, the CDR3 is TGTGCCAGCAGGACAAAACTAGCGGGGGGGCCTCCAGATACGCAGTATTTT. Its translation: CASRTKLAGGPPDTQYF.

The J gene is TRBJ1-6, the V gene TRBV2; D gene unclear. V was clipped by 7 bases and J by 9 bases, with 13 bases between them. The CDR3 has 13 residues. Germline V gene lookup returns CDR1 SNHLY and CDR2 FYNNEI. The CDR3 bases are TGTGCCAGCATCGAATCCCCGGGTTCACCCCTCCACTTT. This encodes CASIESPGSPLHF.

This chain links TRBV19 with TRBJ2-4; 7 bases are a match to TRBD2. This CDR3 region has 13 residues. Germline values: CDR1 LNHDA, CDR2 SQIVND (reference sequence). The V and J ends lost 4 bases and 9 bases, in that order; junction bases with no gene match: 6. CDR3 coding DNA: TGTGCCAGTAGTACGGGGGGAAAGGGCATTCAGTACTTC. This gives the protein CASSTGGKGIQYF.

This sequence joins TRBV27 and TRBJ2-1; 12 bases line up with TRBD2. This CDR3 is built from 16 residues. Trimming at V came to 7 bases and at J to 14 bases, leaving 18 bases not matched to a gene. Germline CDR1 reads MNHEY; CDR2 reads SMNVEV (reference sequence). The chain's CDR3 is CASKLAGGSIKRSEFF. The CDR3 DNA reads TGTGCCAGCAAGCTAGCGGGAGGGTCTATCAAGAGGTCGGAGTTCTTC.

The rearrangement links TRBV19 to TRBJ2-7; 10 nucleotides match TRBD2. Germline-derived CDR1 and CDR2 are LNHDA and SQIVND (reference sequence). V gave up 4 bases and J gave up 7 bases; unmatched junction bases: 13. The CDR3 is 16 amino acids. The CDR3 reads CASSTARSGRAWEQYF. CDR3 DNA sequence: TGTGCCAGTAGTACGGCGAGGAGCGGGAGGGCTTGGGAGCAGTACTTC.

This sequence joins TRBV7-9 and TRBJ1-5; D might be TRBD1 (6 bases). V was cut by 0 bases and J by 0 bases, with 15 bases left in between. CDR3 size: 18 residues. Looked up from germline, CDR1 is SEHNR and CDR2 is FQNEAQ (reference sequence). CDR3 in amino acids: CASSLADEDRYSNQPQHF. CDR3 sequence (DNA): TGTGCCAGCAGCTTAGCGGACGAGGACAGATATAGCAATCAGCCCCAGCATTTT.

This clone was observed a single time. The chain carries TRBV7-8 and TRBJ2-7, with 7 bases identical to TRBD2. The J segment lost 1 base and the V segment lost 5 bases, leaving 5 bases of the junction unmatched. The CDR3 is 14 residues long. Per the germline V gene, CDR1 is SGHVS and CDR2 is FQNEAQ. CDR3 in amino acids: CASSRTRVSYEQYF. The CDR3 coding sequence is TGTGCCAGCAGCAGGACTAGGGTATCCTACGAGCAGTACTTC.

The rearrangement joins TRBV4-1 to TRBJ2-3, with D perhaps TRBD2 (6 bases). The CDR3 has 15 amino acids. V lost 8 bases, J lost 4 bases, and 19 bases lay in between. In germline, CDR1 is MGHRA, CDR2 YSYEKL. The CDR3 is CASGGAFLRADTQYF. In DNA, the CDR3 is TGCGCCAGCGGCGGGGCCTTCCTGAGAGCAGATACGCAGTATTTT.